The 17 T cell receptor beta chains in this list originate from one sample, sequenced in a study of T cells after somatic rescue of genetic block. The table came from immunoSEQ multiplex PCR; TCRdb's copy has only in-frame clones and leaves some out. The sample includes 60,000 to 90,000 clones, under 95% of them seen just once. Sample: peripheral blood mononuclear cells (PBMCs). These receptors originate from a man aged 25 to 40.

In DNA form, the CDR3 reads TGTGCCAGCAGCCCCCGGACGGGGACCTACGAGCAGTACTTC. Encoded protein: CASSPRTGTYEQYF. The V and J genes are TRBV9 and TRBJ2-7; D is perhaps TRBD2 (5 bases). The CDR3 has 14 amino acids. Trimming shortened V by 4 bases and J by 2 bases, and 13 bases separated the two germline ends. Germline V CDR1 and CDR2: SGDLS, YYNGEE.

The V and J genes are TRBV7-2 and TRBJ2-2; D is ambiguous. V was shortened by 2 bases and J by 3 bases, with 10 bases between the two germline ends. The CDR3 length is 15 residues. The germline V gene encodes CDR1 SGHTA and CDR2 FQGNSA. The CDR3 bases are TGTGCCAGCAGCTTAAAGTTCATGGACACCGGGGAGCTGTTTTTT. The encoded protein is CASSLKFMDTGELFF.

This clone was observed once. This sequence joins TRBV28 and TRBJ2-7; TRBD2 is a possible D gene (6 bases). The CDR3 extends over 12 amino acids. Germline V gives CDR1 MDHEN, CDR2 SYDVKM. Trimming left V 5 bases short and J 5 bases short, with 10 bases between. The CDR3 DNA follows: TGTGCCAGCAGTGAATGGGGGGACGAGCAGTACTTC. Translation gives CASSEWGDEQYF.

The CDR3 DNA is TGTGCCAGCACTGAGAGGGCAGGGAGGAATAGCAATCAGCCCCAGCATTTT. This translates into CASTERAGRNSNQPQHF. V is TRBV2 and J is TRBJ1-5; weak D call: TRBD1 (5 bases). The germline V gene has CDR1 SNHLY and CDR2 FYNNEI. V was clipped by 7 bases and J by 0 bases, with 19 bases between them. The CDR3 length is 17 residues.

V usage is TRBV5-6 and J usage is TRBJ2-3; TRBD2 is a possible D gene (6 bases). V lost 6 bases and J lost 5, with 16 bases in between. CDR1 and CDR2 (germline): SGHDT, YYEEEE. This CDR3 is built from 14 residues. The CDR3: CASTSGLPEDTQYF. CDR3 DNA sequence: TGTGCCAGCACCTCGGGACTCCCAGAAGATACGCAGTATTTT.

The V and J genes are TRBV15 and TRBJ2-7, with D uncertain. This CDR3 contains 16 residues. Germline CDR1 LNHNV, CDR2 YYDKDF (reference sequence). V lost 5 bases, J lost 0 bases, and 17 bases lay in between. The CDR3 DNA follows: TGTGCCACCAGCCAACGGATAGGCGGCAGCTCCTACGAGCAGTACTTC. This translates into CATSQRIGGSSYEQYF.

CDR3 DNA sequence: TGTGCCAGCAGTGACCGGGTGGGGACAGGGGTGTTGGGAGATACGCAGTATTTT. This translates into CASSDRVGTGVLGDTQYF. V gene TRBV6-1 combines with J gene TRBJ2-3, with 10 bases matching TRBD1. V trimming: 3 bases; J trimming: 5 bases; junction bases outside the gene matches: 14. This CDR3 is built from 18 residues. Germline V CDR1 and CDR2: MNHNS, SASEGT.

In DNA form, the CDR3 reads TGTGCCAGCAGTGGCGGGAGGGCCCTAAGCTCCTACAATGAGCAGTTCTTC. Residues: CASSGGRALSSYNEQFF. This chain joins TRBV6-1 and TRBJ2-1; the match to TRBD2 covers 9 bases. This CDR3 comprises 17 residues. The germline V gene encodes CDR1 MNHNS and CDR2 SASEGT. V was clipped by 4 bases and J by 0 bases; unmatched bases: 7.

This chain uses TRBV19 with TRBJ1-1; D unclear. The V gene's germline CDR1 is LNHDA and CDR2 SQIVND (reference sequence). V shed 0 bases and J shed 1 base, with 9 bases lying between them. The CDR3 is made up of 15 amino acids. CDR3 loop: CASSIDIFSNTEAFF. The DNA for the CDR3 is TGTGCCAGTAGTATAGATATCTTTTCGAACACTGAAGCTTTCTTT.

The chain uses TRBV13 and TRBJ1-2; D is uncertain. The length of the CDR3 is 14 residues. CDR1 and CDR2 (germline): PRHDT, FYEKMQ (reference sequence). The germline V and J ends were trimmed by 5 bases and 1 base, with 11 bases remaining between them. The CDR3 DNA sequence: TGTGCCAGCAGCCCGGGCCCGTTTAACTATGGCTACACCTTC. It translates to CASSPGPFNYGYTF.

The chain couples TRBV6-5 to TRBJ1-2; D may be TRBD1 (5 bases). The CDR3 is 15 residues long. The V end lost 2 bases, the J end lost 8 bases, and 18 bases lay between the germline ends. The germline CDR1 and CDR2 sequences are MNHEY and SVGAGI. Here the CDR3 DNA reads TGTGCCAGCAGTTACGATCTGGGACTCGCGGGAGGCTACACCTTC. The encoded protein is CASSYDLGLAGGYTF.

The gene calls are TRBV7-8 and TRBJ2-7; 11 bases line up with TRBD2. V shed 5 bases, J shed 0 bases, and the junction held 15 bases outside the gene matches. The CDR3 length is 19 residues. Germline CDR1 SGHVS, CDR2 FQNEAQ. The CDR3 region is CASSGPRLAGTERSYEQYF. CDR3 DNA: TGTGCCAGCAGCGGCCCTCGACTAGCGGGGACCGAGCGCTCCTACGAGCAGTACTTC.

The CDR3 region has the DNA TGTGCCAGTAGTACTAAAGACCGCTACTCCTACGAGCAGTACTTC. Translated, it gives CASSTKDRYSYEQYF. This rearrangement joins TRBV19 to TRBJ2-7; D call uncertain. Germline CDR1 is LNHDA and CDR2 is SQIVND (reference sequence). Trimming cost V 4 bases and J 0 bases, with 13 bases left between them. The CDR3 loop spans 15 amino acids. Based on the CDR3 plus reference TRBV19 and TRBJ2-7, the full variable domain is DGGITQSPKYLFRKEGQNVTLSCEQNLNHDAMYWYRQDPGQGLRLIYYSQIVNDFQKGDIAEGYSVSREKKESFPLTVTSAQKNPTAFYLCASSTKDRYSYEQYFGPGTRLTVT.

V usage is TRBV19 and J usage is TRBJ2-2; D might be TRBD2 (7 bases). The CDR3 loop spans 16 amino acids. The germline V gene has CDR1 LNHDA and CDR2 SQIVND (reference sequence). Trimming took 10 bases from V and 2 from J, leaving 20 bases between them. The CDR3 DNA reads TGTGCCACTCCTCGGGGGCGGGAGTACAACACCGGGGAGCTGTTTTTT. It is translated as CATPRGREYNTGELFF.

This clone was detected only a few times. The V call is TRBV27, the J call TRBJ1-5; D possibly corresponds to TRBD1 (5 bases). V lost 0 bases and J 6 bases, leaving 9 bases between the germline ends. The germline gives CDR1 MNHEY, CDR2 SMNVEV (reference sequence). The CDR3 has 14 amino acids. For the CDR3, the DNA is TGTGCCAGCAGTTTATCGGCAGGGATTCAGCCCCAGCATTTT. Amino acid sequence: CASSLSAGIQPQHF.

This rearrangement joins TRBV15 to TRBJ2-5; D possibly matches TRBD1 or TRBD2 (5 bases each). The CDR3 spans 14 residues. The ends were cut back, 5 bases at V and 3 bases at J, with 13 bases in the middle. In germline, CDR1 is LNHNV, CDR2 YYDKDF (reference sequence). In nucleotides, the CDR3 is TGTGCCACCAGCCCTCGGGACCAAAAAGAGACCCAGTACTTC. Protein: CATSPRDQKETQYF.

The chain uses TRBV7-3 and TRBJ2-1, with 12 nucleotides matching TRBD2. Per the germline V gene, CDR1 is SGHTA and CDR2 is FQGTGA. The CDR3 consists of 16 residues. Losses at the gene ends were 1 base for V and 7 bases for J; bases not matched to a gene: 5. The CDR3 DNA is TGTGCCAGCAGCTTAAGCCTAGCGGGGGGGCAGAATGAGCAGTTCTTC. Protein: CASSLSLAGGQNEQFF.